This T cell receptor beta chain stems from a study of T cells expressing NK-cell markers. Study in general: All TCR beta repertoires analysed originated from sorted CD3+CD56+NKG2C+, CD3+CD56+NKG2C- and CD3+CD56-NKG2C+ T cells. General study points: In a handful of donors, these clonotypes also led the CD3+CD56-NKG2C+ fraction.

For each CDR3 protein, TCRdb gives one entry from its re-call of the 5' RACE reads, without DNA. Its clone listing holds 350,000 to 400,000 distinct CDR3 sequences. Details on this clonotype: Its antigen is not known.

This CDR3 is 13 amino acids long. From germline, CDR1 is SQVTM and CDR2 ANQGSEA. This clonotype was sampled from a woman between 45 and 60 years old in good health. The material sequenced was blood T cells: a sorted CD56 or NKG2C T cell subset, CD4+ or CD8+ T cells, or bulk PBMC T cells (not recorded which). The chain couples TRBV29-1 to TRBJ1-3; checking the TCRdb D call of TRBD1 is not possible without DNA. CDR3 protein: CSVVRQTGNTIYF.